The clone carrying this T cell receptor (beta chain) was recorded at least ten times. No antigen is known for it. Researchers used two-round multiplex PCR to amplify TCR beta CDR3 starting from genomic DNA. TRBV and TRBJ genes each had their own specific primers in first-round PCR. TCRdb re-analysed the multiplex PCR reads in MiXCR, keeping a single row per CDR3 protein. This sample carries 15,000 to 20,000 distinct CDR3 sequences, 44% of them seen once, and the ten largest clones take about two fifths. V dropped 3 bases and J dropped 3; count of bases not matched to a gene: 5. The CDR3 has 14 amino acids. Germline V gene data show CDR1 as KGHSH and CDR2 as LQKENI. The sample originates from a study of prognosis after radiotherapy for stage I lung cancer. Study in general: SBRT was given in 3 to 5 fractions at a biologically effective dose of at least 100 Gy as radiotherapy. A few patients developed post-radiotherapy distant metastases at median roughly seven months; roughly 15 had no significant progression.

The patients, a group without prior chemotherapy, radiotherapy or other malignancies, were all node-negative on CT and PET/CT. The study, taken as a whole, reports: Shannon entropy after stereotactic body radiation therapy was lower in patients who developed distant metastases.

Here the sequenced sample was PBMCs, taken before or after stereotactic body radiation therapy (not recorded which). The TCR sequence derives from a donor older than 45 with non-small cell lung cancer. This chain connects TRBV18 to TRBJ2-7, with 7 bases aligning to TRBD1. CDR3 amino acids: CASSPSRQGYEQYF. CDR3 bases: TGTGCCAGCTCACCCAGCCGACAGGGCTACGAGCAGTACTTC.